The clone carrying this TCR beta chain was counted ten times or more. TCRdb independently ran MiXCR on the 5' RACE reads; one entry per CDR3 protein. The sample lists about 60,000 distinct CDR3 sequences; around 9% were seen once. These data originate in a study of early T cells in non-severe SARS-CoV-2 infection. Germline CDR1 SQVTM, CDR2 ANQGSEA. This CDR3 is built from 17 residues. The ends were cut back, 1 base at V and 3 bases at J, with 22 bases in the middle. The chain recombines TRBV29-1 with TRBJ2-7, with D perhaps TRBD1 (7 bases). The sequenced material came from whole blood. The source is an adult who was a healthcare worker with PCR-confirmed SARS-CoV-2 infection or an uninfected control (not recorded which). In DNA form, the CDR3 reads TGCAGCGTTGAAGCCACCTCTAACAGGGGAGGACACTACGAGCAGTACTTC. Its protein product is CSVEATSNRGGHYEQYF.